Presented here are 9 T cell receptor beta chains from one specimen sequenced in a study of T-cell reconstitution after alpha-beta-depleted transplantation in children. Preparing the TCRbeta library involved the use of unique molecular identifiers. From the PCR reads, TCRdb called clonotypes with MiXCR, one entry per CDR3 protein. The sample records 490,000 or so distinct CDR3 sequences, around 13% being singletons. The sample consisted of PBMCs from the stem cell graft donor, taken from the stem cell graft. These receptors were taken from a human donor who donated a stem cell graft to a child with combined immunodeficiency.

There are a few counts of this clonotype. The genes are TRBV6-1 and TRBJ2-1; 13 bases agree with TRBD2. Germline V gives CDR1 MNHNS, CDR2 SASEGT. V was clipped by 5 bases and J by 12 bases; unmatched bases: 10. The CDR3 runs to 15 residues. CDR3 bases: TGTGCCAGCAGTCATCGGACTAGCGGGAGTGATAGGCAGTTCTTC. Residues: CASSHRTSGSDRQFF.

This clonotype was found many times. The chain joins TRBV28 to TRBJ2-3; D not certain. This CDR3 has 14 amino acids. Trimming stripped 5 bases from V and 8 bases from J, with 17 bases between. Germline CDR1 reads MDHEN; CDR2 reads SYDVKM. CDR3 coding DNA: TGTGCCAGCAGTGGCCCTGGTGGGGTGGGTACGCAGTATTTT. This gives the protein CASSGPGGVGTQYF.

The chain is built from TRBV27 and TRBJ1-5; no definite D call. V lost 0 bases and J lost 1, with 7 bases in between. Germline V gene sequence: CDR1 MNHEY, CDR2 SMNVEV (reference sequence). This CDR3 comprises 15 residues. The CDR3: CASSLSGQSNQPQHF. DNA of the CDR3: TGTGCCAGCAGTTTATCGGGCCAAAGCAATCAGCCCCAGCATTTT.

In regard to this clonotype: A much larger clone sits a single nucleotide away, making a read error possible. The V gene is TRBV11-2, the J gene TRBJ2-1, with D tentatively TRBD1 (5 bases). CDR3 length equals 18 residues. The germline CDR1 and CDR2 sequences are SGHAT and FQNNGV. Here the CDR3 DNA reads TGTGCCAGCATCTTACTGTTCTCCACCCTAGGGGTTTACAATGAGCAGTTCTTC. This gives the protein CASILLFSTLGVYNEQFF. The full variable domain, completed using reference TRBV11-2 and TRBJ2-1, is EAGVAQSPRYKIIEKRQSVAFWCNPISGHATLYWYQQILGQGPKLLIQFQNNGVVDDSQLPKDRFSAERLKGVDSTLKIQPAKLEDSAVYLCASILLFSTLGVYNEQFFGPGTRLTVL.

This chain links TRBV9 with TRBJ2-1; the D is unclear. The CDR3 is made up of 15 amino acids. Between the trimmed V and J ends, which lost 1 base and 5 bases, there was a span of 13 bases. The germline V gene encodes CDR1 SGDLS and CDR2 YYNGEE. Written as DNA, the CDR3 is TGTGCCAGCAGCGTACATCCGCGTGGGGACAATGAGCAGTTCTTC. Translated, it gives CASSVHPRGDNEQFF.

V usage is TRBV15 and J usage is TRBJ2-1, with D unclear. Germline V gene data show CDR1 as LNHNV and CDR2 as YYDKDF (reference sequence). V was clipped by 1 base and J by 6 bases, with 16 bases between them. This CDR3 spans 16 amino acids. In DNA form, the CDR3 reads TGTGCCACCAGCAGAGTCGACACGTATCTCCCCAATGAGCAGTTCTTC. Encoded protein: CATSRVDTYLPNEQFF.

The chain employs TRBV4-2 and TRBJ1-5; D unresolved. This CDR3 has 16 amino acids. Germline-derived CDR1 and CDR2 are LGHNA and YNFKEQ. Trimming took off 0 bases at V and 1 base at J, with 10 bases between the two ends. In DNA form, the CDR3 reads TGTGCCAGCAGCCAAGAGACGGGGTTCAGCAATCAGCCCCAGCATTTT. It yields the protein CASSQETGFSNQPQHF.

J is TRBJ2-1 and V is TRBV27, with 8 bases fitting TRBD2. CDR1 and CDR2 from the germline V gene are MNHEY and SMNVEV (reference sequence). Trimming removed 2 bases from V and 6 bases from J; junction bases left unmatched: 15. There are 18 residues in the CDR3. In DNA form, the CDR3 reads TGTGCCAGCAGTTTAGCGGGAAGGGTAGTAGCGGGAATCAATGAGCAGTTCTTC. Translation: CASSLAGRVVAGINEQFF.

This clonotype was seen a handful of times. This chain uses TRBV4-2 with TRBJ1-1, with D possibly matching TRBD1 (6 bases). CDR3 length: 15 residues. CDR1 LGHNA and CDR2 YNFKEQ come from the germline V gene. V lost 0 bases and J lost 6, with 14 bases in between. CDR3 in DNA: TGTGCCAGCAGCCAAGATGAAGGACAGTTACCTGAAGCTTTCTTT. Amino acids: CASSQDEGQLPEAFF.